These T cell receptor beta chains were read from a single sample in a study of OX40 agonist ivuxolimab in advanced cancers. The assay was immunoSEQ multiplex PCR, and TCRdb's table has in-frame clones only and misses some. The table records 30,000 or so clones, roughly 79% of them present only once. Material: CD4+ or CD8+ T cells sorted from blood, obtained in a trial of the OX40 agonist ivuxolimab. The receptors stem from an adult with an advanced solid tumor such as melanoma, head and neck, liver or kidney cancer. CDR3s include the opening cysteine and the closing phenylalanine or tryptophan. The order of the fields is D gene, J gene, V gene, clone size, CDR3 DNA, CDR3 protein. D genes are given only for firm matches. Expanded clones are given a class, and other clones once, few, many or no size at all.

>.|TRBJ1-3|TRBV5-6|.
TGTGCCAGCAGCCCTATACAGGGAAATGGAAACACCATATATTTT
CASSPIQGNGNTIYF
>TRBD2|TRBJ2-2|TRBV6-5|.
TGTGCCAGCAGATCCGGGACTAGCGGGTTCGGGGAGCTGTTTTTT
CASRSGTSGFGELFF
>.|TRBJ1-2|TRBV7-9|.
TGTGCCAGCAGCTTAGTAGGGAGGACAGATGGCTACACCTTC
CASSLVGRTDGYTF
>TRBD1|TRBJ1-4|TRBV4-3|few
TGCGCCAGCAGCCACACAGGGGTCAGGGAAAAACTGTTTTTT
CASSHTGVREKLFF
>.|TRBJ2-3|TRBV19|few
TGTGCCAGTAGTATAGGGGCACATTCCACAGATACGCAGTATTTT
CASSIGAHSTDTQYF
>TRBD1|TRBJ1-2|TRBV7-1|.
TGTGCCAGCAGCTCGAGGGACAGTCCGTGGGATGGCTACACCTTC
CASSSRDSPWDGYTF
>.|TRBJ1-2|TRBV2|.
TGTGCCAGCAGTGGCCAGGGACACTATGGCTACACCTTC
CASSGQGHYGYTF
>.|TRBJ2-7|TRBV6-5|once
TGTGCCAGCAGTTACTCGGCTGGCTCCTACGAGCAGTACTTC
CASSYSAGSYEQYF
>.|TRBJ1-1|TRBV7-9|.
TGTGCCAGCAGCCAGTACAGCGTATCGAACACTGAAGCTTTCTTT
CASSQYSVSNTEAFF
>.|TRBJ2-5|TRBV7-2|.
TGTGCCAGCAGCGCTCTTCGCCAAGAGACCCAGTACTTC
CASSALRQETQYF
>.|TRBJ2-7|TRBV7-2|few
TGTGCCAGCAGCTTATCAGAAGGGGGGACAACGCAGTACTTC
CASSLSEGGTTQYF
>.|TRBJ2-6|TRBV27|.
TGTGCCAGCAGTCCCCGGGGAGGCTCTGGGGCCAACGTCCTGACTTTC
CASSPRGGSGANVLTF
>.|TRBJ2-5|TRBV7-2|.
TGTGCCAGCAGCTTAGGCGGCAGTCAAGAGACCCAGTACTTC
CASSLGGSQETQYF
>TRBD1|TRBJ2-7|TRBV27|.
TGTGCCAGCAGTTCGTGGACAGGGGGGGCGAGCGAGCAGTACTTC
CASSSWTGGASEQYF
>TRBD2|TRBJ2-3|TRBV6-5|.
TGTGCCAGCAGTTACTTAGCGGGGGCGGGTACAGATACGCAGTATTTT
CASSYLAGAGTDTQYF
>.|TRBJ1-1|TRBV11-2|.
TGTGCCAGCAGCCGTAGGGGGAACACTGAAGCTTTCTTT
CASSRRGNTEAFF
>.|TRBJ2-7|TRBV11-3|.
TGTGCCAGCACCTCCAGCCGGGACGTAAGCTCCTACGAGCAGTACTTC
CASTSSRDVSSYEQYF
>.|TRBJ1-2|TRBV15|.
TGTGCCACCAGCAGAGATCGGGCCTCCTTCCTATATGGCTACACCTTC
CATSRDRASFLYGYTF
>TRBD1|TRBJ1-1|TRBV6-6|.
TGTGCCAGCAGTTACGGGGGACAGGACGACCTCACTGAAGCTTTCTTT
CASSYGGQDDLTEAFF
>TRBD1|TRBJ2-1|TRBV6-5|.
TGTGCCAGCAGCCAGACAGGGGCTAATGAGCAGTTCTTC
CASSQTGANEQFF
>TRBD2|TRBJ2-7|TRBV7-8|.
TGTGCCAGCAGCTTATTTACTAGCGGAGGCTACGAGCAGTACTTC
CASSLFTSGGYEQYF
>.|TRBJ2-5|TRBV18|.
TGTGCCAGCTCACCAAAGGGAGAGACCCAGTACTTC
CASSPKGETQYF
>TRBD1|TRBJ1-6|TRBV30|.
TGTGCCTGGAGCGCACCAAACAGGGGGAAGGGGAATTCACCCCTCCACTTT
CAWSAPNRGKGNSPLHF
>.|TRBJ2-7|TRBV4-3|.
TGCGCCAGCAGCCAAGAGAGGAGGCTGCACGAGCAGTACTTC
CASSQERRLHEQYF
>.|TRBJ1-1|TRBV6-5|.
TGTGCCAGCAGTTACCTGGGGGGGAACACTGAAGCTTTCTTT
CASSYLGGNTEAFF
>TRBD1|TRBJ2-3|TRBV9|.
TGTGCCAGCAGCCTAGGAGGGGGGGACAGGGGCACAGATACGCAGTATTTT
CASSLGGGDRGTDTQYF
>TRBD1|TRBJ1-1|TRBV2|.
TGTGCCAGCAGCACCGGGACAGGGACTGAAGCTTTCTTT
CASSTGTGTEAFF
>.|TRBJ2-1|TRBV5-6|.
TGTGCCAGCAGCGATCTAGCGTATGAGCAGTTCTTC
CASSDLAYEQFF
>TRBD1|TRBJ1-2|TRBV4-3|.
TGCGCCAGCAGCCAAGATCAAGGGTGGACAGGGGTCCATGGCTACACCTTC
CASSQDQGWTGVHGYTF
>TRBD1|TRBJ2-3|TRBV27|.
TGTGCCAGCAGTTTATACGGGACAGGGTACATAACTAGCACAGATACGCAGTATTTT
CASSLYGTGYITSTDTQYF